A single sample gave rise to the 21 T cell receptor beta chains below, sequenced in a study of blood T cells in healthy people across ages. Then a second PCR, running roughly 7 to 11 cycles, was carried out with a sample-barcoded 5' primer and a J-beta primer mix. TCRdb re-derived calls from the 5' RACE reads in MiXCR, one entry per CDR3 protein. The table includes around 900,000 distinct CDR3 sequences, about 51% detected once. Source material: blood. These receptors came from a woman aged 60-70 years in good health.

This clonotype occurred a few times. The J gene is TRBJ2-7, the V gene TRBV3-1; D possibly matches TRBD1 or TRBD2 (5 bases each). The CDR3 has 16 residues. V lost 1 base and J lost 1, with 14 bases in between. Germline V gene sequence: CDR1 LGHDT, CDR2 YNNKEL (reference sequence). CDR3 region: CASSQGLLGVSYEQYF. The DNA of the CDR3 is TGTGCCAGCAGCCAAGGCCTTTTGGGGGTTTCCTACGAGCAGTACTTC.

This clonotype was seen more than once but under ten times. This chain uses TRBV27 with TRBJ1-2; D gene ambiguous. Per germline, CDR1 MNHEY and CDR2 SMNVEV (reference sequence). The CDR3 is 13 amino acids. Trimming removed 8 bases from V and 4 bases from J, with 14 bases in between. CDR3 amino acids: CASADRAGYGYTF. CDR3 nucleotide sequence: TGTGCCAGCGCCGATAGGGCAGGCTATGGCTACACCTTC.

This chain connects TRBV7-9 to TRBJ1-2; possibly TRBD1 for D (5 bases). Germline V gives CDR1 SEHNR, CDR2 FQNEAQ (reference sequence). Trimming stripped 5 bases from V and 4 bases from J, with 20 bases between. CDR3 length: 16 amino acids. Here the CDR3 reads CASSPPQGGRPYGYTF. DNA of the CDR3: TGTGCCAGCAGCCCGCCTCAGGGAGGTCGCCCCTATGGCTACACCTTC.

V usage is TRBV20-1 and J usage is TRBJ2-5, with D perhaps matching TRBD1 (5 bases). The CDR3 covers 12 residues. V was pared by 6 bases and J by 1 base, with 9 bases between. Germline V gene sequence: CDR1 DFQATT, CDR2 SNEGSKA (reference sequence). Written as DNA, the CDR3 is TGCAGTGCCAGCAGGGTCCAAGAGACCCAGTACTTC. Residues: CSASRVQETQYF.

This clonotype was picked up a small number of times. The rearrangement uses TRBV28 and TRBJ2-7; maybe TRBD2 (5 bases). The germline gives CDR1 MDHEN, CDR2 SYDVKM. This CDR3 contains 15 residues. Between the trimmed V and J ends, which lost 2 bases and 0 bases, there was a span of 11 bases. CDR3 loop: CASSLLAAVSYEQYF. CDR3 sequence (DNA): TGTGCCAGCAGTTTACTGGCAGCGGTCTCCTACGAGCAGTACTTC.

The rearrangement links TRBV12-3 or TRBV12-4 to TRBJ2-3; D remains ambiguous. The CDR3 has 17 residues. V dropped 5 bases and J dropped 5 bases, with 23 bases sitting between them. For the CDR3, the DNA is TGTGCCAGCAGTGCCAAAGGCGGCAGTCAGGTTCTAGATACGCAGTATTTT. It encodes CASSAKGGSQVLDTQYF.

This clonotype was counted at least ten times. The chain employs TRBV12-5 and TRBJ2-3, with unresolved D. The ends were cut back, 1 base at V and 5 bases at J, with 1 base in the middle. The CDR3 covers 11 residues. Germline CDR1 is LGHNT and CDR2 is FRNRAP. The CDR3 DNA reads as TGTGCTAGTGGTTTGGGAGATACGCAGTATTTT. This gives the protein CASGLGDTQYF.

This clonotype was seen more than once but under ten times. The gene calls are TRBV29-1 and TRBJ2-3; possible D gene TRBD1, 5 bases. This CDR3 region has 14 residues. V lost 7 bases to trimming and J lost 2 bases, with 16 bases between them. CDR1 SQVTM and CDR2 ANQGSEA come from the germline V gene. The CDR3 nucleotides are TGCAGCGCTGCGCAGGGTGGCGACACAGATACGCAGTATTTT. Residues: CSAAQGGDTDTQYF.

In DNA form, the CDR3 reads TGTGCCAGCAGCCGCTCGGGGGGACTAGGAGTGTGGGAGCTGTTTTTT. It specifies CASSRSGGLGVWELFF. V is TRBV11-3 and J is TRBJ2-2; 8 bases fit TRBD2. This CDR3 is built from 16 residues. Germline CDR1 and CDR2: SGHNT and YENEEA. V lost 5 bases, J lost 9 bases, and 14 bases stayed unmatched.

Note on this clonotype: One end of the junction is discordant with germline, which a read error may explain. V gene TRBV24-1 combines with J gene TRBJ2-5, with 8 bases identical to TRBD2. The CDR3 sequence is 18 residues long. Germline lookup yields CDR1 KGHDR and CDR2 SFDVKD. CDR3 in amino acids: CATNPCLTSEVRGETQYF. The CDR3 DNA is TGTGCCACCAACCCGTGCCTGACTAGCGAGGTCCGTGGAGAGACCCAGTACTTT.

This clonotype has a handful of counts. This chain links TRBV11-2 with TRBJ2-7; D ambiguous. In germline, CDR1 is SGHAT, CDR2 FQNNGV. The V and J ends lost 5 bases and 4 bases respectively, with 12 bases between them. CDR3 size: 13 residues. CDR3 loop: CASSVGSKYEQYF. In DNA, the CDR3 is TGTGCCAGCAGCGTTGGATCAAAGTACGAGCAGTACTTC.

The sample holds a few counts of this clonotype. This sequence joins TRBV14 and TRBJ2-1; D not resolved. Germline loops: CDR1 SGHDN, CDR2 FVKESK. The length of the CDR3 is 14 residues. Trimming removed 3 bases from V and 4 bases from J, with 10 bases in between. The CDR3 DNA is TGTGCCAGCAGCCACGTAACAGTATACAATGAGCAGTTCTTC. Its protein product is CASSHVTVYNEQFF.

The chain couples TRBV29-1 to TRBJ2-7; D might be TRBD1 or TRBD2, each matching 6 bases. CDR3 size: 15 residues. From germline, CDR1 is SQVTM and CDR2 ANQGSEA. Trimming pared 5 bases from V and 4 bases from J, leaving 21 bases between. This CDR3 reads CSVPTDWWRGYEQYF. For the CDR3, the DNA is TGCAGCGTTCCCACTGACTGGTGGAGGGGGTACGAGCAGTACTTC.

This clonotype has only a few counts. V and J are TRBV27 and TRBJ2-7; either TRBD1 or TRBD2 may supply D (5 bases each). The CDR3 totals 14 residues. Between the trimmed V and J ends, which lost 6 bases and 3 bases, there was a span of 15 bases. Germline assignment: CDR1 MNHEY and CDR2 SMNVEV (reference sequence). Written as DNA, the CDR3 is TGTGCCAGCAGGGCGGGCCGGACACACTACGAGCAGTACTTC. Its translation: CASRAGRTHYEQYF.

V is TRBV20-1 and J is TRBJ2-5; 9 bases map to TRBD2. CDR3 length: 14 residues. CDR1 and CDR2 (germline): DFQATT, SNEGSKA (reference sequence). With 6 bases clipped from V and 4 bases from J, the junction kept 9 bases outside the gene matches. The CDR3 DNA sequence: TGCAGTGCGAGCAAGCTAGCGGGACGAGAGACCCAGTACTTC. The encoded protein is CSASKLAGRETQYF.

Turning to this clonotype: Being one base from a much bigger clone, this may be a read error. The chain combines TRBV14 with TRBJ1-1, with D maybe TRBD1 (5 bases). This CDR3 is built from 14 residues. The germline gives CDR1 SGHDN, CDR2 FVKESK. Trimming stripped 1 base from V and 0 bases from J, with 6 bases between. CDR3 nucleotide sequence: TGTGCCAGCAGCCAAGCAGGGATGAACACTGAAGCTTTCTTT. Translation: CASSQAGMNTEAFF. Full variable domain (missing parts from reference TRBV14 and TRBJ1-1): EAGVTQFPSHSVIEKGQTVTLRCDPISGHDNLYWYRRVMGKEIKFLLHFVKESKQDESGMPNNRFLAERTGGTYSTLKVQPAELEDSGVYFCASSQAGMNTEAFFGQGTRLTVV.

The CDR3 sequence is CASSQVLAEKLFF. The CDR3 nucleotides read TGCGCCAGCAGCCAGGTCCTGGCGGAAAAACTGTTTTTT. This chain uses TRBV4-1 with TRBJ1-4, with no clear D. CDR3 length: 13 residues. From germline, CDR1 is MGHRA and CDR2 YSYEKL. V gave up 3 bases and J gave up 8 bases, with 10 bases separating them.

The CDR3 nucleotides read TGTGCCAGCAGCCAAAACATCGGACAGGCCACAGATACGCAGTATTTT. Translating gives CASSQNIGQATDTQYF. The J gene is TRBJ2-3, the V gene TRBV3-1; TRBD1 matches 7 bases. J lost 2 bases, V lost 2 bases, and 7 bases had no gene match. Germline lookup yields CDR1 LGHDT and CDR2 YNNKEL (reference sequence). This CDR3 spans 16 amino acids.

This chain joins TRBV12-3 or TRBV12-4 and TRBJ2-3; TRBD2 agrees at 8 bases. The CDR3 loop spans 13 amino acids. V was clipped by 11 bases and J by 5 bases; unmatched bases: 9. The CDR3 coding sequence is TGTGCCGGCGAGCGGGCGGGAGGAGATACGCAGTATTTT. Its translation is CAGERAGGDTQYF.

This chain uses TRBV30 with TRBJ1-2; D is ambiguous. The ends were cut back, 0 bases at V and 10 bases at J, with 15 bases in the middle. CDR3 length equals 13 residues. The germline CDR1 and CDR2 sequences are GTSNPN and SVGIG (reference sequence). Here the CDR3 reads CAWSVLGKGYYTF. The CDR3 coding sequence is TGTGCCTGGAGTGTACTGGGGAAAGGTTACTACACCTTC.

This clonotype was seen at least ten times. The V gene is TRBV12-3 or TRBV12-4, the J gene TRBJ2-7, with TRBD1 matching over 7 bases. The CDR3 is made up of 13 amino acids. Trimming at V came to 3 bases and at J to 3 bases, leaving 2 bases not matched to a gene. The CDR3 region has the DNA TGTGCCAGCAGTTTGGCAGGGGGCTACGAGCAGTACTTC. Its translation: CASSLAGGYEQYF.